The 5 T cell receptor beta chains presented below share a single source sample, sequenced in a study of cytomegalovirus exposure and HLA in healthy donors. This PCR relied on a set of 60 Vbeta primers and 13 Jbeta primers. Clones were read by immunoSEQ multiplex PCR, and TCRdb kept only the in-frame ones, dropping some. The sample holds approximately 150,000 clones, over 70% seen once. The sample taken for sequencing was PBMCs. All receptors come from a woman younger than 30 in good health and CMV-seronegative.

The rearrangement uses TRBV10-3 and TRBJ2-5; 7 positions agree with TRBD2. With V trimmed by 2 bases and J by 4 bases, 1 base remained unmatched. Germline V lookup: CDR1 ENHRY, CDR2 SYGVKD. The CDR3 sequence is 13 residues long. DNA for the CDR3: TGTGCCATCAGTGAGCGCGGGGGAGAGACCCAGTACTTC. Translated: CAISERGGETQYF.

The CDR3 DNA reads as TGTGCCAGCAGGGTTTTAGGGGCAGGGAACACTGAAGCTTTCTTT. Translated, it gives CASRVLGAGNTEAFF. The chain recombines TRBV27 with TRBJ1-1; tentative D call: TRBD1 (5 bases). Germline loops: CDR1 MNHEY, CDR2 SMNVEV (reference sequence). The V gene lost 6 bases and the J gene lost 1 base, with 15 bases spanning the gap. CDR3 size: 15 residues.

The CDR3 sequence is CASAREIDSPDTQYF. As DNA, the CDR3 is TGTGCCAGCGCCCGCGAAATAGACAGTCCAGATACGCAGTATTTT. This rearrangement joins TRBV27 to TRBJ2-3; tentative D call: TRBD1 (5 bases). The CDR3 contains 15 residues. The ends were cut back, 8 bases at V and 4 bases at J, with 19 bases in the middle. Germline V gives CDR1 MNHEY, CDR2 SMNVEV (reference sequence).

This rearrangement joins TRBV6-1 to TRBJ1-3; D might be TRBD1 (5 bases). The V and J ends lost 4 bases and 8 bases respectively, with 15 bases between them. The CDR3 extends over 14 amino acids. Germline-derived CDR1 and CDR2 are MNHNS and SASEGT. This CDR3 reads CASSVRRGGDTIYF. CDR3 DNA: TGTGCCAGCAGTGTGCGGAGGGGAGGGGACACCATATATTTT.

CDR3 nucleotide sequence: TGTGCCAGCAGTGATGCACCGTACGAGCAGTACTTC. Residues: CASSDAPYEQYF. The J gene is TRBJ2-5, the V gene TRBV2; D is uncertain. The end of the DNA fits TRBJ2-7 better, so the J call may be wrong. This CDR3 contains 12 residues. CDR1 is SNHLY, CDR2 FYNNEI, per germline.